The next 28 T cell receptor beta chains were all read from a single sample in a study of blood T cells in healthy people across ages. Combining a sample-barcoded 5' primer with a J-beta primer mix, a second PCR ran for 7 to 11 cycles. TCRdb reprocessed the 5' RACE reads via MiXCR and lists one record per CDR3 protein. The table shows about 1 million distinct CDR3 sequences, with 40% to 55% occurring only once. Sequencing used blood. The receptors were sampled from a woman in her sixties in good health.

V usage is TRBV10-2 and J usage is TRBJ1-2; 12 nucleotides match TRBD1. V shed 0 bases, J shed 6 bases, and the junction held 8 bases outside the gene matches. This CDR3 is built from 17 residues. CDR1 is WSHSY, CDR2 SAAADI, per germline. CDR3 in amino acids: CASSESVRDRGQDGYTF. The CDR3 nucleotides are TGCGCCAGCAGTGAGTCGGTTCGGGACAGGGGGCAGGATGGCTACACCTTC.

The V gene is TRBV20-1, the J gene TRBJ2-1; 14 nucleotides agree with TRBD2. Trimming took 5 bases from V and 4 from J; bases not matched to a gene: 4. This CDR3 has 15 residues. Germline V gene data show CDR1 as DFQATT and CDR2 as SNEGSKA (reference sequence). DNA for the CDR3: TGCAGTGCTGGACTAGCGGGAGGTGGATACAATGAGCAGTTCTTC. Translating it yields CSAGLAGGGYNEQFF.

The V call is TRBV6-6, the J call TRBJ2-5; 8 bases agree with TRBD2. The end of the DNA aligns better with TRBJ2-7, so the J call may be wrong. Germline V gene data show CDR1 as MNHNY and CDR2 as SVGAGI (reference sequence). CDR3 size: 14 residues. For the CDR3, the DNA is TGTGCCAGCAGGCGACCGGGACTAGCCTACGAGCAGTACTTC. Its translation is CASRRPGLAYEQYF.

V and J are TRBV6-5 and TRBJ2-3; 12 bases match TRBD2. The CDR3 covers 16 residues. Per the germline V gene, CDR1 is MNHEY and CDR2 is SVGAGI. Unmatched junction bases numbered 10, after V lost 6 bases and J lost 6 bases. The DNA of the CDR3 is TGTGCCAGCAGCCCTAGGACTAGCGGGATACGGGATACGCAGTATTTT. Protein product: CASSPRTSGIRDTQYF.

The gene calls are TRBV11-3 and TRBJ2-5; TRBD2 agrees at 9 bases. The CDR3 covers 15 residues. Germline V gene lookup returns CDR1 SGHNT and CDR2 YENEEA. Trimming took 1 base from V and 4 from J; bases not matched to a gene: 4. This CDR3 reads CASSLGQREAETQYF. CDR3 bases: TGTGCCAGCAGCTTAGGCCAGCGGGAGGCAGAGACCCAGTACTTC.

The DNA for the CDR3 is TGCAGTGCTAAGGGCACGAGCTCCTACAATGAGCAGTACTTC. It codes for CSAKGTSSYNEQYF. The chain joins TRBV20-1 to TRBJ2-1; no reliable D call. The J call is uncertain, as TRBJ2-7 better fits the DNA end. Germline loops: CDR1 DFQATT, CDR2 SNEGSKA (reference sequence). The CDR3 length is 14 residues.

The V and J genes are TRBV6-5 and TRBJ1-6; D may be TRBD1 (5 bases). Deletions cut 4 bases from V and 0 bases from J, with 16 bases between. The V gene's germline CDR1 is MNHEY and CDR2 SVGAGI. The CDR3 spans 18 residues. The CDR3, as DNA: TGTGCCAGCAGTTCACCCTCAGGGAGAGGCTCCTATAATTCACCCCTCCACTTT. Translated: CASSSPSGRGSYNSPLHF.

The rearrangement joins TRBV12-3 or TRBV12-4 to TRBJ2-3; possible D gene TRBD2, 5 bases. Deletions cut 4 bases from V and 9 bases from J, with 11 bases between. The CDR3 length is 12 residues. Here the CDR3 DNA reads TGTGCCAGCAGTTCTCGGGGTTTGACGCAGTATTTT. It encodes CASSSRGLTQYF.

The chain has TRBV15 and TRBJ2-4; a possible D gene is TRBD2 (6 bases). The DNA end lines up better with TRBJ2-7; the J call may be wrong. This CDR3 is 15 amino acids long. Germline CDR1 is LNHNV and CDR2 is YYDKDF (reference sequence). CDR3 in DNA: TGTGCCACCAGCAGAGCGGAGGGGAGAGTATACGAGCAGTACTTC. This gives the protein CATSRAEGRVYEQYF.

This clonotype was observed a handful of times. The V gene is TRBV12-5, the J gene TRBJ1-4; D is uncertain. V dropped 7 bases and J dropped 2 bases, with 14 bases sitting between them. The CDR3 runs 15 residues. Germline V gene data show CDR1 as LGHNT and CDR2 as FRNRAP. The CDR3 protein is CASANDQRTNEKLFF. For the CDR3, the DNA is TGTGCTAGTGCCAATGACCAGAGGACTAATGAAAAACTGTTTTTT.

V and J are TRBV6-1 and TRBJ2-7, with D maybe TRBD1 (6 bases). Per germline, CDR1 MNHNS and CDR2 SASEGT. The CDR3 has 15 residues. V shed 4 bases and J shed 5 bases, with 18 bases lying between them. This chain's CDR3 is CASSARRAGANEQYF. CDR3 DNA: TGTGCCAGCAGTGCCCGTCGGGCAGGGGCCAACGAGCAGTACTTC.

The chain recombines TRBV25-1 with TRBJ1-4; D perhaps matches TRBD1 (6 bases). V was shortened by 3 bases and J by 7 bases, with 15 bases between the two germline ends. The CDR3 contains 15 residues. CDR1 and CDR2 from the germline V gene are MGHDK and SYGVNS. The chain's CDR3 is CASSDHRVSLEKLFF. As DNA, the CDR3 is TGTGCCAGCAGTGACCACAGGGTTAGCCTTGAAAAACTGTTTTTT.

V and J are TRBV6-5 and TRBJ2-7; 7 bases are a match to TRBD1. CDR3 size: 15 residues. CDR1 and CDR2 from the germline V gene are MNHEY and SVGAGI. V shed 0 bases, J shed 2 bases, and the junction held 4 bases outside the gene matches. CDR3 loop: CASSYSRDRTYEQYF. CDR3 DNA: TGTGCCAGCAGTTACTCGAGGGACAGAACCTACGAGCAGTACTTC.

This clonotype was counted only a few times. The genes are TRBV7-2 and TRBJ2-4, with D perhaps TRBD1 (5 bases). The J call may be incorrect, as the DNA end agrees better with TRBJ2-5. The CDR3 totals 13 residues. Germline CDR1 and CDR2: SGHTA and FQGNSA. CDR3 sequence reads: CASSPQAGETQYF. In DNA, the CDR3 is TGTGCCAGCAGCCCCCAGGCAGGGGAGACCCAGTACTTC.

This clonotype was observed a few times. V usage is TRBV27 and J usage is TRBJ2-5; D not resolved. V was cut by 6 bases and J by 5 bases, with 13 bases left in between. The CDR3 is 13 residues long. The germline CDR1 and CDR2 sequences are MNHEY and SMNVEV (reference sequence). CDR3 protein: CASRRGPGETQYF. CDR3 nucleotide sequence: TGTGCCAGCAGACGAGGACCCGGCGAGACCCAGTACTTC.

In its sample, this clonotype was seen a few times. The chain combines TRBV25-1 with TRBJ2-5, with D unresolved. The CDR3 sequence is 16 residues long. V was pared by 0 bases and J by 5 bases, with 16 bases between. CDR1 MGHDK and CDR2 SYGVNS come from the germline V gene. CDR3 nucleotides: TGTGCCAGCAGTGAATATACGACGGTTCGGCAGGAGACCCAGTACTTC. Its protein is CASSEYTTVRQETQYF. Drawing the rest from reference TRBV25-1 and TRBJ2-5, the complete variable domain is EADIYQTPRYLVIGTGKKITLECSQTMGHDKMYWYQQDPGMELHLIHYSYGVNSTEKGDLSSESTVSRIRTEHFPLTLESARPSHTSQYLCASSEYTTVRQETQYFGPGTRLLVL.

V gene TRBV14 combines with J gene TRBJ2-5, with D possibly TRBD1 on 6 matching bases. The end of the DNA aligns better with TRBJ2-7, so the J call may be wrong. This CDR3 spans 14 amino acids. Germline values: CDR1 SGHDN, CDR2 FVKESK. Written as DNA, the CDR3 is TGTGCCAGCAGCCTGTTTACAGGGATCTACGAGCAGTACTTC. Protein: CASSLFTGIYEQYF.

The V gene is TRBV15, the J gene TRBJ2-7; 9 bases are a match to TRBD2. Trimming cost V 5 bases and J 1 base; bases outside gene matches: 6. The CDR3 extends over 15 amino acids. Per the germline V gene, CDR1 is LNHNV and CDR2 is YYDKDF (reference sequence). Here the CDR3 reads CATSLGLAGSYEQYF. The CDR3 DNA follows: TGTGCCACCAGCCTAGGGCTAGCGGGATCCTACGAGCAGTACTTC.

In regard to this clonotype: A much larger clone differs by one base, so this may be a read error. V and J are TRBV7-9 and TRBJ2-3; 10 bases are shared with TRBD2. The CDR3 is made up of 16 amino acids. The junction had 2 bases not matched to a gene; V was cut back by 1 base and J by 1 base. Germline CDR1 and CDR2: SEHNR and FQNEAQ (reference sequence). DNA of the CDR3: TGTGCCAGCAGCTTAGGAGCGGGAGGGGGCACAGATACGCAGTATTTT. As protein: CASSLGAGGGTDTQYF.

This clonotype was observed many times. The rearrangement links TRBV3-1 to TRBJ1-2; 9 bases are a match to TRBD1. With 4 bases clipped from V and 4 bases from J, the junction kept 7 bases outside the gene matches. The CDR3 is 15 amino acids. Germline V CDR1 and CDR2: LGHDT, YNNKEL (reference sequence). The CDR3 sequence: CASSRRTGETYGYTF. In nucleotides, the CDR3 is TGTGCCAGCAGCCGCAGGACAGGGGAAACCTATGGCTACACCTTC.

The chain couples TRBV7-9 to TRBJ2-1; TRBD1 agrees at 12 bases. The J segment lost 13 bases and the V segment lost 5 bases, leaving 9 bases of the junction unmatched. This CDR3 is built from 14 residues. In germline, CDR1 is SEHNR, CDR2 FQNEAQ (reference sequence). The CDR3 region has the DNA TGTGCCAGCAGCACCGGGACAGGGGGCACTGAACAGTTCTTC. It yields the protein CASSTGTGGTEQFF.

This rearrangement joins TRBV7-2 to TRBJ2-7; D gene unclear. This CDR3 has 13 amino acids. The V end lost 5 bases, the J end lost 4 bases, and 12 bases lay between the germline ends. The germline gives CDR1 SGHTA, CDR2 FQGNSA. CDR3 DNA sequence: TGTGCCAGCAGCACAAGCGCAGCTTACGAGCAGTACTTC. Its translation: CASSTSAAYEQYF.

The rearrangement links TRBV7-9 to TRBJ2-5, with 14 nucleotides matching TRBD2. Germline-derived CDR1 and CDR2 are SEHNR and FQNEAQ (reference sequence). The CDR3 runs to 16 residues. The V and J ends lost 5 bases and 4 bases, in that order; junction bases with no gene match: 6. CDR3 bases: TGTGCCAGCAGCGATGGGACTAGCGGGAGAGGAGAGACCCAGTACTTC. Its translation: CASSDGTSGRGETQYF.

The chain couples TRBV5-4 to TRBJ2-7; 8 bases line up with TRBD2. Trimming at V came to 4 bases and at J to 7 bases, leaving 10 bases not matched to a gene. Germline CDR1 SGHNT, CDR2 YYREEE (reference sequence). The CDR3 covers 14 residues. CDR3 in DNA: TGTGCCAGCAGCATCACGGGAGGGCATTTTGAGCAGTACTTC. It yields the protein CASSITGGHFEQYF.

This clonotype has ten or more counts. This chain connects TRBV9 to TRBJ2-5, with 8 bases matching TRBD1. Per germline, CDR1 SGDLS and CDR2 YYNGEE. V lost 0 bases and J lost 5; bases outside the gene matches: 3. The CDR3 sequence is 14 residues long. The CDR3 is CASSVAYRGETQYF. The DNA of the CDR3 is TGTGCCAGCAGCGTAGCTTACAGGGGGGAGACCCAGTACTTC.

The rearrangement uses TRBV3-1 and TRBJ1-6; D unclear. Germline lookup yields CDR1 LGHDT and CDR2 YNNKEL (reference sequence). The CDR3 spans 18 residues. The ends were cut back, 5 bases at V and 5 bases at J, with 22 bases in the middle. CDR3: CASSVISVRGDNNSPLHF. Here the CDR3 DNA reads TGTGCCAGCAGCGTAATCTCCGTAAGAGGAGATAATAATTCACCCCTCCACTTT.

This clonotype was seen only a few times. J is TRBJ2-3 and V is TRBV7-2, with 8 bases aligning to TRBD2. With V trimmed by 4 bases and J by 4 bases, 7 bases remained unmatched. CDR1 is SGHTA and CDR2 is FQGNSA in the germline V gene. The CDR3 has 15 residues. CDR3 region: CASSSKRESPDTQYF. The CDR3 region has the DNA TGTGCCAGCAGCTCCAAGCGGGAGAGCCCAGATACGCAGTATTTT.

This chain connects TRBV28 to TRBJ2-7; 7 bases match TRBD1. The CDR3 totals 15 residues. Germline assignment: CDR1 MDHEN and CDR2 SYDVKM. V was pared by 7 bases and J by 0 bases, with 9 bases of the junction left unmatched. CDR3 sequence: CASTPPGQHSYEQYF. As DNA, the CDR3 is TGTGCCAGCACCCCTCCGGGACAGCACTCCTACGAGCAGTACTTC.